Listed here are 5 T cell receptor beta chains from one sample, sequenced in a study of cytomegalovirus exposure and HLA in healthy donors (dated by TCRdb to the late 2010s). Library generation was performed with the immunoSEQ multiplex PCR assay. A mixture of 60 forward primers for TCR Vbeta segments and 13 reverse primers for TCR Jbeta segments was used in the multiplex PCR. In TCRdb, the immuneACCESS table is reduced to in-frame sequences with V and J assigned. These tables do not hold every clone; where another copy was compared, an unresolved V gene accounts for under half, and the others remain unexplained. This sample comprises around 170,000 clones, around 80% of them detected only once. The top ten constitute about 1.3% of the sample. The specimen sequenced was PBMCs. The receptor source for this set is a girl aged 5 to 17 in good health and CMV-seropositive.

The CDR3 reads CASSPIGLAGDYEQYF. CDR3 bases: TGCGCCAGCAGCCCTATAGGACTAGCGGGGGACTACGAGCAGTACTTC. The rearrangement uses TRBV5-1 and TRBJ2-7; 13 bases fit TRBD2. This CDR3 is 16 amino acids long. The germline V gene encodes CDR1 SGHRS and CDR2 YFSETQ. Trimming at V came to 4 bases and at J to 3 bases, leaving 7 bases not matched to a gene.

J is TRBJ1-1 and V is TRBV19; D uncertain. CDR1 is LNHDA and CDR2 is SQIVND in the germline V gene (reference sequence). CDR3 size: 15 residues. Trimming shortened V by 3 bases and J by 1 base, and 12 bases separated the two germline ends. Here the CDR3 reads CASSMRGERNTEAFF. The CDR3 DNA reads as TGTGCCAGTAGTATGCGGGGAGAGAGGAACACTGAAGCTTTCTTT.

This rearrangement joins TRBV18 to TRBJ2-7, with D maybe TRBD2 (5 bases). Germline loops: CDR1 KGHSH, CDR2 LQKENI. The V end lost 3 bases, the J end lost 6 bases, and 9 bases lay between the germline ends. The CDR3 spans 12 residues. In nucleotides, the CDR3 is TGTGCCAGCTCACCCGGGAACCCCGAGCAGTACTTC. Residues: CASSPGNPEQYF. Filled out from reference TRBV18 and TRBJ2-7, the complete variable domain reads NAGVMQNPRHLVRRRGQEARLRCSPMKGHSHVYWYRQLPEEGLKFMVYLQKENIIDESGMPKERFSAEFPKEGPSILRIQQVVRGDSAAYFCASSPGNPEQYFGPGTRLTVT.

This clone was recorded a few times. The J gene is TRBJ2-5, the V gene TRBV5-1, with no clear D. Trimming left V 2 bases short and J 4 bases short, with 9 bases between. This CDR3 has 13 amino acids. Germline assignment: CDR1 SGHRS and CDR2 YFSETQ. For the CDR3, the DNA is TGCGCCAGCAGCTTAGACTTTCGAGAGACCCAGTACTTC. It specifies CASSLDFRETQYF.

This sequence joins TRBV30 and TRBJ2-5; TRBD2 aligns across 7 bases. This CDR3 region has 14 residues. After removal of 5 bases from V and 6 bases from J, the junction contained 12 bases not matched to a gene. Germline CDR1 reads GTSNPN; CDR2 reads SVGIG (reference sequence). The CDR3 reads CAWELPGLIKTQYF. In DNA form, the CDR3 reads TGTGCCTGGGAACTGCCGGGACTAATAAAGACCCAGTACTTC.